One sample yielded the 8 T cell receptor beta chains listed below, sequenced in a study of OX40 agonist ivuxolimab in advanced cancers. TCRdb keeps only in-frame clones here, not all; method: immunoSEQ multiplex PCR. Among about 12,000 clones listed, roughly 81% were seen once. The sequences come from CD4+ or CD8+ T cells sorted from blood, collected in a trial of the OX40 agonist ivuxolimab. The receptor source for this set is an adult with an advanced solid tumor such as melanoma, head and neck, liver or kidney cancer.

This chain joins TRBV28 and TRBJ1-5, with a tentative D call TRBD1 (5 bases). Looked up from germline, CDR1 is MDHEN and CDR2 is SYDVKM. Trimming cost V 3 bases and J 4 bases, with 10 bases left between them. The CDR3 runs to 14 residues. Written as DNA, the CDR3 is TGTGCCAGCAGTTTGGGCAGGGAGAATCAGCCCCAGCATTTT. Its translation is CASSLGRENQPQHF.

This clone was detected a few times. The chain is built from TRBV6-5 and TRBJ2-7; TRBD2 is a possible D gene (6 bases). The ends were cut back, 10 bases at V and 0 bases at J, with 10 bases in the middle. CDR1 MNHEY and CDR2 SVGAGI come from the germline V gene. The CDR3 sequence is 12 residues long. The CDR3 DNA sequence: TGTGCCACGGGGGTTACCTCCTACGAGCAGTACTTC. Its translation: CATGVTSYEQYF.

The J gene is TRBJ2-1, the V gene TRBV28, with TRBD2 as a possible D gene (6 bases). Germline assignment: CDR1 MDHEN and CDR2 SYDVKM. The CDR3 contains 14 residues. Trimming stripped 3 bases from V and 10 bases from J, with 16 bases between. CDR3 coding DNA: TGTGCCAGCAGTTTCCGGGGACTCATGGAGGAGCAGTTCTTC. Translating it yields CASSFRGLMEEQFF.

The genes are TRBV4-3 and TRBJ2-1; TRBD2 matches at 8 bases. This CDR3 has 18 amino acids. V lost 3 bases to trimming and J lost 1 base; unmatched junction nucleotides: 11. CDR1 LGHNA and CDR2 YSLEER come from the germline V gene. CDR3 in amino acids: CASSQGDSSGRSYNEQFF. CDR3 DNA sequence: TGCGCCAGCAGCCAGGGAGACTCAAGCGGGAGATCCTACAATGAGCAGTTCTTC.

The chain uses TRBV4-3 and TRBJ2-1, with no clear D. Germline V CDR1 and CDR2: LGHNA, YSLEER. CDR3 length: 14 amino acids. Trimming took 0 bases from V and 6 from J, leaving 9 bases between them. Written as DNA, the CDR3 is TGCGCCAGCAGCCAAGAACCCCTGGGCAATGAGCAGTTCTTC. This codes for CASSQEPLGNEQFF.

The chain links TRBV29-1 to TRBJ2-1; TRBD1 or TRBD2 may be the D gene (5 bases each). Germline V gene data show CDR1 as SQVTM and CDR2 as ANQGSEA. CDR3 size: 11 residues. V dropped 6 bases and J dropped 6 bases, with 9 bases sitting between them. CDR3 amino acids: CSVTGTNEQFF. CDR3 coding DNA: TGCAGCGTAACGGGGACCAATGAGCAGTTCTTC.

J is TRBJ2-1 and V is TRBV6-1; 12 nucleotides line up with TRBD2. Germline V lookup: CDR1 MNHNS, CDR2 SASEGT. With 7 bases clipped from V and 7 bases from J, the junction kept 5 bases outside the gene matches. The CDR3 consists of 14 residues. The CDR3 coding sequence is TGTGCCAGCACGACTAGCGGGAGTGGTAATGAGCAGTTCTTC. This encodes CASTTSGSGNEQFF.

The chain joins TRBV14 to TRBJ2-4; TRBD2 agrees at 11 bases. The germline V gene has CDR1 SGHDN and CDR2 FVKESK. The CDR3 covers 14 residues. With 2 bases clipped from V and 6 bases from J, the junction kept 0 bases outside the gene matches. CDR3 residues: CASSQLAGGNIQYF. CDR3 DNA: TGTGCCAGCAGCCAACTAGCGGGAGGAAACATTCAGTACTTC.